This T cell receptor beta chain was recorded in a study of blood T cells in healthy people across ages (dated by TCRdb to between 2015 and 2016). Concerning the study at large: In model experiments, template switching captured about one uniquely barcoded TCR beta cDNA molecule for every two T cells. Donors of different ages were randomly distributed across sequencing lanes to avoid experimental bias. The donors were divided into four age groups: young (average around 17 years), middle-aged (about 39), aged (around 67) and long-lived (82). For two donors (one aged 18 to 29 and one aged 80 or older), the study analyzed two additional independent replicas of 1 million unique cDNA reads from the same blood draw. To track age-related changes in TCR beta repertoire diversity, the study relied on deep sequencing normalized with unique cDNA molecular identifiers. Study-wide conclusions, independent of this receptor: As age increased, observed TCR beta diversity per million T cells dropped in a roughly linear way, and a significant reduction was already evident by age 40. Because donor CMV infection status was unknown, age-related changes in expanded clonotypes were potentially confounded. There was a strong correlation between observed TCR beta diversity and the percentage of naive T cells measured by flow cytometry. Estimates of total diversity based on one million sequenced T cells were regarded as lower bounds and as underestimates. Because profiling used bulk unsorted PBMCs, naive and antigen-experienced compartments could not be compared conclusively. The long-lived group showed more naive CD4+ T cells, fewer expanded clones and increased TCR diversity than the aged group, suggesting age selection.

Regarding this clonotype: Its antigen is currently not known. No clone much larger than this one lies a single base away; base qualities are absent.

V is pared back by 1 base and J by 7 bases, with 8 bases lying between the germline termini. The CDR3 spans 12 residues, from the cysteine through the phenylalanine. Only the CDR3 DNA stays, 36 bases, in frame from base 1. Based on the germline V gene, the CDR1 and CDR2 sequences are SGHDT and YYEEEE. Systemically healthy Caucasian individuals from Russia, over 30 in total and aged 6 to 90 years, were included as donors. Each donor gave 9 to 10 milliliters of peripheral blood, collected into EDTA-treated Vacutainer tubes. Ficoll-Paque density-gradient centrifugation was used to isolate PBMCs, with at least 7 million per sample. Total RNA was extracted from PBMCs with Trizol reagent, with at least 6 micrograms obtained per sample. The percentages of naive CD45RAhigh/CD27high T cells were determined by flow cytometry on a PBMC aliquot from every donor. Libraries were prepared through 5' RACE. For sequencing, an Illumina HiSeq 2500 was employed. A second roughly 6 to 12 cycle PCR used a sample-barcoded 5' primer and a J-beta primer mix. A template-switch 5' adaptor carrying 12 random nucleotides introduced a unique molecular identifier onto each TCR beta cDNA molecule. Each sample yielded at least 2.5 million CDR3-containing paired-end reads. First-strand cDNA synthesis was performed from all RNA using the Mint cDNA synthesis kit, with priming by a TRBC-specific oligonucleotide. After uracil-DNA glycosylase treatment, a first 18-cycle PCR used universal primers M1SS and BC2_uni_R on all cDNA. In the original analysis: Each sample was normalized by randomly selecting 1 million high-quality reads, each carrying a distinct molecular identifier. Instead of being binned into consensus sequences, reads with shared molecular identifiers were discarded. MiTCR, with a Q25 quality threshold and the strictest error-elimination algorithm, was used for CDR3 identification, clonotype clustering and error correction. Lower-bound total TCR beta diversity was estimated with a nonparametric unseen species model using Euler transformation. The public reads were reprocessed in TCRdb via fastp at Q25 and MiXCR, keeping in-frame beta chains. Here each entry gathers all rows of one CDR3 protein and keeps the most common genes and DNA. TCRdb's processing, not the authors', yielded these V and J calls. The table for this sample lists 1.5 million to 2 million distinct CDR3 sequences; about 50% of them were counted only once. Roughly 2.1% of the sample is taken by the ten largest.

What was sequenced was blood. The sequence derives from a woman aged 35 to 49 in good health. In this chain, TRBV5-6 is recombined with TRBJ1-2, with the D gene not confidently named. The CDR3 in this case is CASSLSRTGYTF. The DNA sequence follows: TGTGCCAGCAGCTTGAGTAGGACTGGCTACACCTTC.